This T cell receptor (beta chain) was identified during a study of blood T cell repertoires in COVID-19. The wider study: Material from acute and convalescent COVID-19 was sourced from the United States, Italy and Spain. Sources were T cells, B-cell-depleted T cells, or PBMCs; the material itself was cDNA or gDNA.

CDR3 length: 14 amino acids. Looked up from germline, CDR1 is LNHDA and CDR2 is SQIVND (reference sequence). The trim removed 10 bases at V and 3 bases at J, leaving 5 bases unmatched. Per the study methods: Amplification with reference gene primers provided the estimates of nucleated cell counts. Sequencing was performed with immunoSEQ multiplex PCR; in TCRdb, only in-frame clones are kept and a portion is missing. The D gene and trimming were derived from the DNA, and the V and J assignments and clone size from that table. This sample has 90,000 to 110,000 clones; approximately 80% occur once, and the top ten carry roughly 14%.

Sequencing was carried out using peripheral blood. V and J are TRBV19 and TRBJ2-2, with 10 bases identical to TRBD1. This TCR was sampled from a woman older than 75 with acute or convalescent COVID-19. The CDR3 reads CATSDRGDTGELFF. The CDR3, as DNA: TGTGCCACCTCGGACAGGGGGGACACCGGGGAGCTGTTTTTT. Together with reference TRBV19 and TRBJ2-2, the CDR3 gives the full variable domain: DGGITQSPKYLFRKEGQNVTLSCEQNLNHDAMYWYRQDPGQGLRLIYYSQIVNDFQKGDIAEGYSVSREKKESFPLTVTSAQKNPTAFYLCATSDRGDTGELFFGEGSRLTVL.